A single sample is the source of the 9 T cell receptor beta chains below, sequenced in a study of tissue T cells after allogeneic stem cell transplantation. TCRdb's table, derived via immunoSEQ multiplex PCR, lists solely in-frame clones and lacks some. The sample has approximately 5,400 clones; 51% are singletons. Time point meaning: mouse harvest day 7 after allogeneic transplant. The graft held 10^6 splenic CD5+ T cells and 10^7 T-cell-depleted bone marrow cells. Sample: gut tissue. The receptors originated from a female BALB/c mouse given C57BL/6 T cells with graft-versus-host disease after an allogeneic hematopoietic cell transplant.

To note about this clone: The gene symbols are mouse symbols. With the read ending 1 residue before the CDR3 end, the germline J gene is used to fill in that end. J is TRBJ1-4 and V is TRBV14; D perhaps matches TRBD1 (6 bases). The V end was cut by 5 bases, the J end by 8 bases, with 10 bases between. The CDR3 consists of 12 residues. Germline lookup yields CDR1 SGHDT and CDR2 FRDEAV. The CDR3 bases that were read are TGTGCCAGCAGCCCCGGGACAGAAAGATTATTT. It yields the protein CASSPGTERLF. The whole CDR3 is CASSPGTERLFF.

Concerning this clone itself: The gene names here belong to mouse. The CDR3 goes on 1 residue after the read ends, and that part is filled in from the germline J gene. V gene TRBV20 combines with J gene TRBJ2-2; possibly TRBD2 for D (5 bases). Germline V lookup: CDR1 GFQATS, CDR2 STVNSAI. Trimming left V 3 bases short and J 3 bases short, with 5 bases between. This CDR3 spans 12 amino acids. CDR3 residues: CGASGDTGQLYF. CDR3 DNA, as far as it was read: TGTGGTGCTAGTGGGGACACCGGGCAGCTCTAC.

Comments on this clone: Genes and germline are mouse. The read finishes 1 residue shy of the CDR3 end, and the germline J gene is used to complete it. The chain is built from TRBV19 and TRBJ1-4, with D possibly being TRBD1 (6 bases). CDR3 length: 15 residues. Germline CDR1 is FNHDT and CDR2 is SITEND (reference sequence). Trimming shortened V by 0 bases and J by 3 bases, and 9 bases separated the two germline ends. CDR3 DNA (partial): TGTGCCAGCAGTATAGGCAGGGGAGCCAACGAAAGATTATTT. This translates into CASSIGRGANERLF. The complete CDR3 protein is CASSIGRGANERLFF.

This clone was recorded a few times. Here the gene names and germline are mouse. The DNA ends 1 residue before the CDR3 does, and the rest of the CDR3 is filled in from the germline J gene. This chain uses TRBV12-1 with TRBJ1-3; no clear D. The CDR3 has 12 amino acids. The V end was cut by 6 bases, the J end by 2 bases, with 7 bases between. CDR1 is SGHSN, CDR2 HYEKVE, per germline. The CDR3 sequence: CASRQAGNTLYF. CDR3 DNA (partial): TGTGCCAGCCGTCAGGCTGGAAATACGCTCTAT. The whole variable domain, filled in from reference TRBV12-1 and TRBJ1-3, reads DSGVVQSPRHIIKEKGGRSVLTCIPISGHSNVVWYQQTLGKELKFLIQHYEKVERDKGFLPSRFSVQQFDDYHSEMNMSALELEDSAMYFCASRQAGNTLYFGEGSRLIVV.

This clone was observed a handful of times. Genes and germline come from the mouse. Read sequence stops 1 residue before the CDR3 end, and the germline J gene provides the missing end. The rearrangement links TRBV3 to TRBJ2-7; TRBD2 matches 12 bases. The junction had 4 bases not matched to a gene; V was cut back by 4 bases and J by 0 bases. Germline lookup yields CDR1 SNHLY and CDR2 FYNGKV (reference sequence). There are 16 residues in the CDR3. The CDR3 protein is CASSSGLGGNSYEQYF. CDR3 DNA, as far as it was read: TGTGCCAGCAGCTCAGGACTGGGGGGGAACTCCTATGAACAGTAC.

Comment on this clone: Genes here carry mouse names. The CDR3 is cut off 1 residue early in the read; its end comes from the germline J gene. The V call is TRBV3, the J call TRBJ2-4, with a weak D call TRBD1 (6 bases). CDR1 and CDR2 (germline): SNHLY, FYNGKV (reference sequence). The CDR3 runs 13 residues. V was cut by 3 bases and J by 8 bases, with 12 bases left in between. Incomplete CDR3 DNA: TGTGCCAGCAGCTTCTCAGGGGTGGGCACCTTGTAC. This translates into CASSFSGVGTLY. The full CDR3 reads CASSFSGVGTLYF.

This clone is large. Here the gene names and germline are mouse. CDR3 DNA, as far as it was read: TGTGCAAGCAGCTTAGCGGGGGGGCGCGGTGAACAGTAC. Its translation: CASSLAGGRGEQY. The full CDR3 reads CASSLAGGRGEQYF. This chain connects TRBV16 to TRBJ2-7; 8 bases fit TRBD2. The DNA ends 1 residue before the CDR3 does, and the rest of the CDR3 is filled in from the germline J gene. There are 14 residues in the CDR3. The V segment lost 1 base and the J segment 6 bases; nucleotides outside the gene matches: 5. Germline V CDR1 and CDR2: SGHSA, FRNQAP.

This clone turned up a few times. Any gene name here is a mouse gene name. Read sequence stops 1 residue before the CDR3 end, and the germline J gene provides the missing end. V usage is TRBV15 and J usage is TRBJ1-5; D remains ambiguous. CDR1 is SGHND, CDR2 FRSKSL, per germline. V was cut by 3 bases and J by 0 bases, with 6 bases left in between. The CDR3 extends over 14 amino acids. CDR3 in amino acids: CASSFGYNNQAPLF. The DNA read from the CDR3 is TGTGCCAGCAGTTTTGGCTATAACAACCAGGCTCCGCTT.

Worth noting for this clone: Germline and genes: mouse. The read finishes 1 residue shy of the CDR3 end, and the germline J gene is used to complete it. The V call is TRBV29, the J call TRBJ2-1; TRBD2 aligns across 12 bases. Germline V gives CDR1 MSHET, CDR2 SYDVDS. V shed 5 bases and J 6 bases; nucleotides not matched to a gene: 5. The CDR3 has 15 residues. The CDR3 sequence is CASSPGTGGIAEQFF. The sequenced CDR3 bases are TGTGCTAGCAGTCCCGGGACTGGGGGGATTGCTGAGCAGTTC.